This entry lists 13 T cell receptor beta chains sequenced from one sample in a study of Ad26.COV2.S vaccination and SARS-CoV-2 variants. Measured with immunoSEQ multiplex PCR; TCRdb has only the in-frame clones, and not every one. The sample shows 300,000 to 400,000 clones, around 81% of them seen only once. Noted treatment: over 15 received Ad26.COV2.S at low or high dose, single or two shots; 5 received placebo; per-sample allocation not given. Material that was analyzed had been drawn on day 63 after the first vaccine or placebo injection. The material sequenced was peripheral blood, taken in a trial of Ad26.COV2.S vaccine versus placebo. The source is a person aged 18-60 years who received the Ad26.COV2.S COVID-19 vaccine or a placebo.

The CDR3 nucleotides read TGTGCCAGCAGCAAAGGGACCCTAACCACCGTTACGTTGAACACTGAAGCTTTCTTT. This codes for CASSKGTLTTVTLNTEAFF. The V call is TRBV5-4, the J call TRBJ1-1; a possible D gene is TRBD1 (5 bases). V was pared by 4 bases and J by 0 bases, with 25 bases between. Looked up from germline, CDR1 is SGHNT and CDR2 is YYREEE (reference sequence). The CDR3 has 19 residues.

This clone has only one observation. This chain joins TRBV29-1 and TRBJ2-1; TRBD2 matches at 8 bases. Germline V CDR1 and CDR2: SQVTM, ANQGSEA. The junction had 6 bases not matched to a gene; V was cut back by 4 bases and J by 4 bases. This CDR3 has 14 amino acids. DNA of the CDR3: TGCAGCGTTGCGCGGGGGGCCGGTTACAATGAGCAGTTCTTC. Its protein product is CSVARGAGYNEQFF.

The rearrangement joins TRBV3-1 (or the pseudogene TRBV3-2) to TRBJ2-1; TRBD1 or TRBD2 may be the D gene (5 bases each). The CDR3 sequence is 16 residues long. CDR1 and CDR2 from the germline V gene are LGHDT and YNNKEL (reference sequence). Trimming removed 3 bases from V and 2 bases from J, with 14 bases in between. CDR3 amino acids: CASSHNRDLTYNEQFF. The CDR3 DNA reads TGTGCCAGCAGCCACAACCGGGACCTTACCTACAATGAGCAGTTCTTC.

The CDR3 DNA sequence: TGCGCCAGCAGCTCTATAAGGACAGACATGAACACTGAAGCTTTCTTT. Protein: CASSSIRTDMNTEAFF. This chain connects TRBV5-1 to TRBJ1-1; a weak D match, TRBD1 (6 bases). Trimming took 3 bases from V and 0 from J, leaving 15 bases between them. Germline assignment: CDR1 SGHRS and CDR2 YFSETQ. This CDR3 region has 16 residues.

This clone was recorded only once. The chain is built from TRBV11-3 and TRBJ1-1, with TRBD1 identical over 10 bases. This CDR3 has 15 amino acids. Germline loops: CDR1 SGHNT, CDR2 YENEEA. Trimming at V came to 5 bases and at J to 4 bases, leaving 7 bases not matched to a gene. CDR3 in DNA: TGTGCCAGCAGCCCTGGGACAGGGGTTTTCACTGAAGCTTTCTTT. The encoded protein is CASSPGTGVFTEAFF.

This clone has more than one count but fewer than ten. CDR3 DNA sequence: TGTGCCAGCAGTTACGTGGACTACCGCTTCCAAGAGACCCAGTACTTC. Its protein product is CASSYVDYRFQETQYF. The chain joins TRBV6-5 to TRBJ2-5, with TRBD2 as a possible D gene (6 bases). V was trimmed by 2 bases and J by 1 base, leaving 14 bases between them. The CDR3 has 16 amino acids. Per the germline V gene, CDR1 is MNHEY and CDR2 is SVGAGI.

The CDR3 protein is CASSLARGVSNEQFF. DNA of the CDR3: TGTGCCAGCAGCCTCGCCCGGGGCGTATCCAATGAGCAGTTCTTC. The chain joins TRBV7-9 to TRBJ2-1; D assignment may be TRBD1 or TRBD2 (5 bases each). The CDR3 extends over 15 amino acids. The V end was cut by 5 bases, the J end by 6 bases, with 17 bases between. Germline V gene sequence: CDR1 SEHNR, CDR2 FQNEAQ (reference sequence).

The chain recombines TRBV5-1 with TRBJ1-1; D is unclear. Per germline, CDR1 SGHRS and CDR2 YFSETQ. V lost 1 base and J 4 bases, leaving 8 bases between the germline ends. This CDR3 is 13 amino acids long. For the CDR3, the DNA is TGCGCCAGCAGCTTGAGTCAGGCCACTGAAGCTTTCTTT. Amino acids: CASSLSQATEAFF.

The V call is TRBV6-6, the J call TRBJ1-6; possibly TRBD1 for D (6 bases). The CDR3 extends over 13 amino acids. Trimming stripped 5 bases from V and 14 bases from J, with 16 bases between. Germline CDR1 MNHNY, CDR2 SVGAGI (reference sequence). As DNA, the CDR3 is TGTGCCAGCAGTAACCTCGGGGGCAAATCCCTCCACTTT. Its translation: CASSNLGGKSLHF.

The chain links TRBV6-5 to TRBJ1-2; a possible D gene is TRBD1 (5 bases). The CDR3 is 13 amino acids. Germline-derived CDR1 and CDR2 are MNHEY and SVGAGI. V shed 8 bases and J shed 0 bases, with 10 bases lying between them. As DNA, the CDR3 is TGTGCCAGCCGACAGCGGTCTAACTATGGCTACACCTTC. It encodes CASRQRSNYGYTF.

This chain links TRBV29-1 with TRBJ1-2; D might be TRBD1 (6 bases). CDR3 length: 13 amino acids. Trimming took off 3 bases at V and 0 bases at J, with 8 bases between the two ends. Germline loops: CDR1 SQVTM, CDR2 ANQGSEA. CDR3 region: CSVEGHSNYGYTF. CDR3 sequence (DNA): TGCAGCGTTGAGGGACACTCTAACTATGGCTACACCTTC.

V gene TRBV19 combines with J gene TRBJ2-3; D gene ambiguous. CDR1 is LNHDA and CDR2 is SQIVND in the germline V gene (reference sequence). Trimming took 1 base from V and 7 from J, leaving 12 bases between them. This CDR3 has 14 residues. CDR3 amino acids: CASSIGSRINTQYF. The DNA for the CDR3 is TGTGCCAGTAGTATAGGGTCACGGATTAATACGCAGTATTTT.

The chain is built from TRBV6-6 and TRBJ2-3; maybe TRBD2 (5 bases). Trimming removed 6 bases from V and 3 bases from J, with 13 bases in between. The CDR3 runs to 14 residues. CDR1 is MNHNY, CDR2 SVGAGI, per germline (reference sequence). In DNA form, the CDR3 reads TGTGCCAGCAGGCGAGGGAGTGATACAGATACGCAGTATTTT. Its protein product is CASRRGSDTDTQYF.